The clone carrying this T cell receptor beta chain was recorded a few times. The protocol was immunoSEQ multiplex PCR, while the TCRdb copy is restricted to in-frame clones and leaves out a portion. The sample lists fewer than 150,000 clones, approximately 85% occurring once. This sample stems from a study of blood T cell repertoires in COVID-19. Looking at the study overall: Samples came from the United States, Italy and Spain, spanning acute and convalescent COVID-19.

The CDR3 spans 14 residues. V was pared by 5 bases and J by 2 bases, with 12 bases between. In germline, CDR1 is SGHTA, CDR2 FQGNSA. The chain combines TRBV7-2 with TRBJ1-1; D perhaps matches TRBD1 (6 bases). The sequencing input was peripheral blood. The clonotype comes from a man aged 50-59 years with acute or convalescent COVID-19. This chain's CDR3 is CASSEMGHNTEAFF. CDR3 nucleotide sequence: TGTGCCAGCAGCGAGATGGGACACAACACTGAAGCTTTCTTT.